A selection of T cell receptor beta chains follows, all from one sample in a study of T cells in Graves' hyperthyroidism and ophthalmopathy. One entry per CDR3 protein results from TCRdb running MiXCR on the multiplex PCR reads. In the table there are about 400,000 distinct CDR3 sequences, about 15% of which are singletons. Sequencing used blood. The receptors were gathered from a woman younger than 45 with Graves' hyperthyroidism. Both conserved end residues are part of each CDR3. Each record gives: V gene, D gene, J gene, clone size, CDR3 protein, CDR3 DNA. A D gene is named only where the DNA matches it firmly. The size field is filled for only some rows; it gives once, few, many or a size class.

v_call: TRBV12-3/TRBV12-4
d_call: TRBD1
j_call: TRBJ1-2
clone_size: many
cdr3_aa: CASSFSPGQGHGYTF
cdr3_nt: TGTGCCAGCAGTTTTTCCCCGGGACAGGGTCATGGCTACACCTTC

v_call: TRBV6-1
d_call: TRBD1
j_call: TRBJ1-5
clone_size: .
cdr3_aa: CAGTANSNQPQHF
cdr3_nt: TGTGCTGGGACAGCAAATAGCAATCAGCCCCAGCATTTT

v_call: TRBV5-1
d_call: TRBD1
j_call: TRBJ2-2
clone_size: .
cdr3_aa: CASSFSGGTFNTGELFF
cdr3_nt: TGCGCCAGCAGCTTCTCAGGGGGCACGTTTAACACCGGGGAGCTGTTTTTT

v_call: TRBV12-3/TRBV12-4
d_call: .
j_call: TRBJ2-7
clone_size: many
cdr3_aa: CASSFLGTTYEQYF
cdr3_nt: TGTGCCAGCAGTTTTCTTGGAACCACCTACGAGCAGTACTTC

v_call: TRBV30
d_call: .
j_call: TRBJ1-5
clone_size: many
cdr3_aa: CAWALERQPQHF
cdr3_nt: TGTGCCTGGGCTCTGGAGCGGCAGCCCCAGCATTTT

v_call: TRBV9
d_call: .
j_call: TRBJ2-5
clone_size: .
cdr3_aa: CASSVYRDGTQYF
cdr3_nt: TGTGCCAGCAGCGTATACAGGGACGGGACCCAGTACTTC

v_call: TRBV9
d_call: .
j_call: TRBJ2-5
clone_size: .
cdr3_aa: CASSPRPGTGTSIQETQYF
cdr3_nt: TGTGCCAGCAGCCCCCGCCCCGGGACAGGGACTAGCATCCAAGAGACCCAGTACTTC

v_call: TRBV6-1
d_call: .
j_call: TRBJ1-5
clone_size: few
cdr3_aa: CASTGGLNQPQHF
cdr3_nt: TGTGCCTCCACCGGGGGGCTCAATCAGCCCCAGCATTTT

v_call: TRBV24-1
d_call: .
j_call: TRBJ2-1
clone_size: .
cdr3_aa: CATSDSGKYNEQFF
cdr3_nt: TGTGCCACCAGTGATTCGGGCAAATACAATGAGCAGTTCTTC

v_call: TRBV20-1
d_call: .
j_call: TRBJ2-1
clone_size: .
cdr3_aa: CSARDAGPSSYNEQFF
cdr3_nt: TGCAGTGCAAGGGATGCGGGACCAAGCTCCTACAATGAGCAGTTCTTC

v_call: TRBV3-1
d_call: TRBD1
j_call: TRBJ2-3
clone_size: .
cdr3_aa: CASSNRGSTDTQYF
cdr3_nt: TGTGCCAGCAGCAACAGGGGTAGCACAGATACGCAGTATTTT

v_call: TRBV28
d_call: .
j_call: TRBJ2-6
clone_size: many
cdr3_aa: CASRGESSGANVLTF
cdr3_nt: TGTGCCAGCAGGGGTGAGAGCTCTGGGGCCAACGTCCTGACTTTC

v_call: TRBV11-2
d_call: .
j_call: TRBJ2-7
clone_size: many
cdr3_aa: CASSLGWHEQYF
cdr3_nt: TGTGCCAGCAGCTTAGGTTGGCACGAGCAGTACTTC

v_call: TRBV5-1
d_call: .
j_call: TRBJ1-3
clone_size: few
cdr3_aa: CASSLGSGAGNTIYF
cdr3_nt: TGCGCCAGCAGCTTGGGTTCCGGTGCTGGAAACACCATATATTTT

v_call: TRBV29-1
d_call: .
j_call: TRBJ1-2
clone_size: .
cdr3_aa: CSVAEQGPYGYTF
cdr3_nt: TGCAGCGTTGCAGAACAGGGACCCTATGGCTACACCTTC

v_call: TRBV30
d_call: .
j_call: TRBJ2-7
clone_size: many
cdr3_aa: CAWRRMGSYEQYF
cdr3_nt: TGTGCCTGGAGGCGGATGGGCTCCTACGAGCAGTACTTC

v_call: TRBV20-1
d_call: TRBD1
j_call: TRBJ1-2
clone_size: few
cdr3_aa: CSARDVAGGFGYTF
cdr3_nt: TGCAGTGCTAGAGACGTGGCAGGGGGCTTTGGCTACACCTTC

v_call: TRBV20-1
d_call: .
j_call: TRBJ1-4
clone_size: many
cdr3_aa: CSAIYGNEKLFF
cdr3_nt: TGCAGTGCTATCTATGGTAATGAAAAACTGTTTTTT

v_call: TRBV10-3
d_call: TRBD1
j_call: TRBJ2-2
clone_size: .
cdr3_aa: CAISGQGGTGELFF
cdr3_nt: TGTGCCATCAGTGGACAGGGGGGTACCGGGGAGCTGTTTTTT

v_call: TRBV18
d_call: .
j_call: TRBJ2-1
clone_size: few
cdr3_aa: CASSSSSGPSSYNEQFF
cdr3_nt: TGTGCCAGCTCATCGAGTAGCGGCCCTAGCTCCTACAATGAGCAGTTCTTC

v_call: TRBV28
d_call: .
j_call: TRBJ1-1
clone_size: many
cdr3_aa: CASSFSDRGPEAFF
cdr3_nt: TGTGCCAGCAGTTTTTCGGACCGCGGCCCTGAAGCTTTCTTT

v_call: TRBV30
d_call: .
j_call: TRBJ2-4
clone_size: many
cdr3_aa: CAWSVPAELAKNIQYF
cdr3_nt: TGTGCCTGGAGTGTACCAGCCGAGCTAGCCAAAAACATTCAGTACTTC

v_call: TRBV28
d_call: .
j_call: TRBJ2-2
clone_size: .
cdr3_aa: CASERQITGELFF
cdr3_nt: TGTGCCAGCGAGCGACAGATCACCGGGGAGCTGTTTTTT

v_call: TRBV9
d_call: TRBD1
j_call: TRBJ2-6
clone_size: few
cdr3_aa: CASSARGRNAANVLTF
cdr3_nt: TGTGCCAGCAGCGCGAGGGGGCGGAATGCGGCCAACGTCCTGACTTTC

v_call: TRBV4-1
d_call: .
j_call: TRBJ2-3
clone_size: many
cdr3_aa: CASSQEPLADTQYF
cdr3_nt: TGCGCCAGCAGCCAAGAGCCCCTCGCAGATACGCAGTATTTT

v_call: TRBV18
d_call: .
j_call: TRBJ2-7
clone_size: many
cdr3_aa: CASSPSRDMIDEQYF
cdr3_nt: TGTGCCAGCTCACCCAGCCGGGACATGATTGACGAGCAGTACTTC

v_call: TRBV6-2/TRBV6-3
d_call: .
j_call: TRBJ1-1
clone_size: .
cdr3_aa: CASSDPARATFF
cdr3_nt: TGTGCCAGCAGTGACCCCGCGCGGGCGACTTTCTTT

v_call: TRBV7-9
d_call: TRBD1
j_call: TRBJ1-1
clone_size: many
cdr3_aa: CASRPPDRKSNTEAFF
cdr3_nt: TGTGCCAGCAGGCCCCCGGACAGGAAATCGAACACTGAAGCTTTCTTT

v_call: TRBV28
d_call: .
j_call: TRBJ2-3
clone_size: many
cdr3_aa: CASTIQDTQYF
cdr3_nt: TGTGCCAGCACTATTCAAGATACGCAGTATTTT

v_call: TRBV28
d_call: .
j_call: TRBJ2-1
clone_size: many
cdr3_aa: CASSLADEQFF
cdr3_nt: TGTGCCAGCAGTTTAGCCGATGAGCAGTTCTTC

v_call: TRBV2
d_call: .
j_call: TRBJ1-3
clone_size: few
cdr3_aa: CASRLSSGNTIYF
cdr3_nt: TGTGCCAGCAGGCTCAGCTCTGGAAACACCATATATTTT

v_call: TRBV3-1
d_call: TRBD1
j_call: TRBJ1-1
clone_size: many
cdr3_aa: CASSQDTGGTEAFF
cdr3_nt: TGTGCCAGCAGCCAAGACACAGGGGGGACTGAAGCTTTCTTT

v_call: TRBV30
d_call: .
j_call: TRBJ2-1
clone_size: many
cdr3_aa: CAWSEIEQFF
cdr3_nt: TGTGCCTGGAGTGAGATTGAGCAGTTCTTC

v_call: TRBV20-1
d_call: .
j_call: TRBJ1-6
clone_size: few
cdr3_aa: CSASDSNNSPLHF
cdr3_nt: TGCAGTGCTAGCGACAGTAATAATTCACCCCTCCACTTT

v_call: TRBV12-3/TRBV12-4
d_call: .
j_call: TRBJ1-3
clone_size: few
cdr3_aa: CASSLGGGRPSGNTIYF
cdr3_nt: TGTGCCAGCAGTTTGGGGGGGGGGCGCCCCTCTGGAAACACCATATATTTT

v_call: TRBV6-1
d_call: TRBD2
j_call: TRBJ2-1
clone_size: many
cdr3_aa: CASSKYFASSGREAGEQFF
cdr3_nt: TGTGCCAGCAGCAAATACTTCGCATCTAGCGGGAGGGAAGCGGGAGAGCAGTTCTTC

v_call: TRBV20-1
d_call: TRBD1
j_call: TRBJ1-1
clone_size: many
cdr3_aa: CSASPTGVETEAFF
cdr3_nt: TGCAGTGCTAGTCCCACAGGGGTAGAGACTGAAGCTTTCTTT

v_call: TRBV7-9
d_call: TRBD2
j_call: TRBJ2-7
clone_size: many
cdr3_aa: CASSPRLAGAQEQYF
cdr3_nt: TGTGCCAGCAGCCCCAGACTAGCGGGAGCGCAAGAGCAGTACTTC

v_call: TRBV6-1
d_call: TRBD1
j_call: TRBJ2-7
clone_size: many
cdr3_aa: CAVRQGQSYEQYF
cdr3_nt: TGTGCCGTCAGACAGGGCCAATCCTACGAGCAGTACTTC

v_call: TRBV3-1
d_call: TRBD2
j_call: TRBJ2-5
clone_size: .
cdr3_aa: CASSQDPSPGLAGLQYF
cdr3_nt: TGTGCCAGCAGCCAAGATCCGTCGCCGGGACTAGCAGGCCTACAGTACTTC

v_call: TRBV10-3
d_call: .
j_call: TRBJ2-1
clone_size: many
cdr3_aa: CASCEGPAGMISSYNEQFF
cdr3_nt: TGTGCCAGCTGTGAAGGGCCGGCGGGAATGATAAGCTCCTACAATGAGCAGTTCTTC

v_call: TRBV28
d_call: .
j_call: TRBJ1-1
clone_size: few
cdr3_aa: CAVSPGLNTEAFF
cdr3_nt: TGTGCCGTCAGCCCGGGCCTTAACACTGAAGCTTTCTTT

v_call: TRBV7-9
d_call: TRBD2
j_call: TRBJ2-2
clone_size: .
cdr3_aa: CASNTLADNTGELFF
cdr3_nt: TGTGCCAGCAACACCCTAGCGGACAACACCGGGGAGCTGTTTTTT

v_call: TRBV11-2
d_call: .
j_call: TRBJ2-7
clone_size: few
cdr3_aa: CASSLRPPYEQYF
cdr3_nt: TGTGCCAGCAGCCTCCGGCCCCCCTACGAGCAGTACTTC

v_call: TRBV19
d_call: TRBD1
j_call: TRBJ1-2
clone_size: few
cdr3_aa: CASSVLQGAQGYTF
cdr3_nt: TGTGCCAGTAGTGTGTTACAGGGGGCGCAGGGCTACACCTTC

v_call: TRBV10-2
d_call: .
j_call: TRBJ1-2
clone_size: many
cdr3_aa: CASSEWARNFGYTF
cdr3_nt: TGCGCCAGCAGTGAGTGGGCGCGTAACTTTGGCTACACCTTC

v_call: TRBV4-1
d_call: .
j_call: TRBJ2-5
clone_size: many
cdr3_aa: CASSRWGGQETQYF
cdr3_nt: TGCGCCAGCAGCCGATGGGGTGGCCAAGAGACCCAGTACTTC

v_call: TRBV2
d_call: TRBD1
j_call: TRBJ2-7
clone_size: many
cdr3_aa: CASKSDRGKYEQYF
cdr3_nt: TGTGCCAGCAAAAGCGACAGGGGCAAGTACGAGCAGTACTTC

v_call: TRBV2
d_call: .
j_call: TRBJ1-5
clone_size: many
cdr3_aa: CASSVYGTFSNQPQHF
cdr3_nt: TGTGCCAGCAGCGTCTATGGGACATTTAGCAATCAGCCCCAGCATTTT

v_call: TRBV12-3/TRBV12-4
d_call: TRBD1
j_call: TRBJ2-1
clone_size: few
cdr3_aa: CASSWDSRGRRFF
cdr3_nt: TGTGCCAGCAGTTGGGACAGTCGAGGGAGACGGTTCTTC

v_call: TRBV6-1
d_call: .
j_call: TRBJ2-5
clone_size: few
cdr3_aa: CASSEANLFGGSFVETQYF
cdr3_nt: TGTGCCAGCAGTGAAGCGAATCTCTTCGGGGGAAGTTTCGTAGAGACCCAGTACTTC

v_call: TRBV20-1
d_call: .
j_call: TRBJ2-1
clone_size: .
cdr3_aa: CSAREVTVSREQFF
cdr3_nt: TGCAGTGCTAGAGAGGTGACTGTGTCCCGCGAGCAGTTCTTC

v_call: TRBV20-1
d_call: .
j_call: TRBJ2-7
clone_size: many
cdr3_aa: CSAGPHGSSYEQYF
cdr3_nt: TGCAGTGCGGGACCTCACGGGAGCTCCTACGAGCAGTACTTC

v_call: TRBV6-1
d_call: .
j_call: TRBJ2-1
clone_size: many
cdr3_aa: CASRPGQFWEGNEQFF
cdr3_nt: TGTGCCAGCAGACCGGGACAGTTTTGGGAGGGCAATGAGCAGTTCTTC

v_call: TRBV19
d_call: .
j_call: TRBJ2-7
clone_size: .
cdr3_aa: CASSPQPSSYEQYF
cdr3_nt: TGTGCCAGTAGTCCCCAGCCAAGCTCCTACGAGCAGTACTTC

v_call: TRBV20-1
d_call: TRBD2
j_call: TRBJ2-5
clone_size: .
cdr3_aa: CSAEPGTSGSVWYF
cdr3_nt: TGCAGTGCTGAACCCGGGACTAGCGGGAGCGTTTGGTACTTC

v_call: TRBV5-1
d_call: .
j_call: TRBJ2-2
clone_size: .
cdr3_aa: CASSLPGTGELFF
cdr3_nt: TGCGCCAGCAGCCTACCGGGTACCGGGGAGCTGTTTTTT

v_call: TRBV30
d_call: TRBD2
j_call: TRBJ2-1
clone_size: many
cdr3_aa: CAWKRTSGRNNEQFF
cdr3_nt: TGTGCCTGGAAGAGGACTAGCGGGAGAAACAATGAGCAGTTCTTC